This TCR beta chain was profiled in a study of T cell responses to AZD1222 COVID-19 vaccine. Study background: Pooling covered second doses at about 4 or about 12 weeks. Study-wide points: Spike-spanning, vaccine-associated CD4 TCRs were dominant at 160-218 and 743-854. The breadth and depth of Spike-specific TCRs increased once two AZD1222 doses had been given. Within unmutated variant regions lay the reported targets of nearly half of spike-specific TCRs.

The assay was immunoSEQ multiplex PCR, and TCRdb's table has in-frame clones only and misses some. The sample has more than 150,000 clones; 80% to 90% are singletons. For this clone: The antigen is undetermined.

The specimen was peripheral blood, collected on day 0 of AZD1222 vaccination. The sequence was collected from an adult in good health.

The CDR3 sequence is CASSSGGTSYEQYF. CDR3 bases: TGTGCCAGCAGCTCGGGCGGGACCTCCTACGAGCAGTACTTC. The chain joins TRBV7-9 to TRBJ2-7; D possibly corresponds to TRBD2 (6 bases). Trimming cost V 4 bases and J 0 bases, with 10 bases left between them. The germline V gene encodes CDR1 SEHNR and CDR2 FQNEAQ (reference sequence). This CDR3 has 14 amino acids. Full variable domain (remainder filled in from reference TRBV7-9 and TRBJ2-7): DTGVSQNPRHKITKRGQNVTFRCDPISEHNRLYWYRQTLGQGPEFLTYFQNEAQLEKSRLLSDRFSAERPKGSFSTLEIQRTEQGDSAMYLCASSSGGTSYEQYFGPGTRLTVT.